Shown below are 31 T cell receptor beta chains from a single sample sequenced in a study of identical twins. TCRdb re-derived calls from the 5' RACE reads in MiXCR, one entry per CDR3 protein. The sample holds some 500,000 distinct CDR3 sequences, around 15% seen once. These same data were also listed under a study on yellow fever vaccine responses in identical twins.

The sample comprised CD4+ T cells sorted from blood. All receptors come from a woman aged 18-35 years in good health.

This clonotype was picked up a small number of times. The rearrangement uses TRBV5-5 and TRBJ2-7, with 7 positions matching TRBD2. The V gene's germline CDR1 is SGHKS and CDR2 YYEKEE (reference sequence). J lost 0 bases, V lost 0 bases, and 6 bases had no gene match. This CDR3 has 16 residues. The CDR3: CASSLARLADSYEQYF. DNA of the CDR3: TGTGCCAGCAGCTTGGCCCGGCTAGCGGACTCCTACGAGCAGTACTTC.

The chain employs TRBV29-1 and TRBJ2-3; perhaps TRBD2 as D (6 bases). The CDR3 consists of 13 residues. Deletions cut 4 bases from V and 4 bases from J, with 12 bases between. Germline V CDR1 and CDR2: SQVTM, ANQGSEA. The CDR3 bases are TGCAGCGTTGGGAGGGAGAGGGCAGATACGCAGTATTTT. Translated: CSVGRERADTQYF.

The chain recombines TRBV24-1 with TRBJ2-7; a weak D match, TRBD1 (5 bases). Trimming shortened V by 7 bases and J by 3 bases, and 9 bases separated the two germline ends. The CDR3 is 12 amino acids. Germline assignment: CDR1 KGHDR and CDR2 SFDVKD. The CDR3 region is CATRETVYEQYF. CDR3 DNA sequence: TGTGCCACCAGGGAGACAGTCTACGAGCAGTACTTC.

Many counts were recorded for this clonotype. J is TRBJ1-6 and V is TRBV12-3 or TRBV12-4; D is perhaps TRBD1 (6 bases). Trimming stripped 7 bases from V and 5 bases from J, with 12 bases between. The CDR3 extends over 14 amino acids. The CDR3 loop reads CASNTGFHNSPLHF. The CDR3 nucleotides read TGTGCCAGCAACACAGGGTTCCATAATTCACCCCTCCACTTT.

A note on this clonotype: This may arise from a read error, as a much more abundant clone is one base away. This rearrangement joins TRBV15 to TRBJ2-2; D call uncertain. V dropped 5 bases and J dropped 9 bases, with 13 bases sitting between them. The CDR3 runs to 13 residues. Germline assignment: CDR1 LNHNV and CDR2 YYDKDF (reference sequence). The DNA of the CDR3 is TGTGCCACCAGCGCAATTTGGGCCTGGGAGCTGTTTTTT. Translated: CATSAIWAWELFF.

This chain connects TRBV28 to TRBJ2-7; weak D call: TRBD2 (5 bases). Trimming pared 5 bases from V and 9 bases from J, leaving 17 bases between. CDR3 length: 13 residues. In germline, CDR1 is MDHEN, CDR2 SYDVKM. The CDR3 DNA is TGTGCCAGCAGTCTCTTGGAGGTTAAGGGGCAGTACTTC. Translated: CASSLLEVKGQYF.

This clonotype was recorded at least ten times. This rearrangement joins TRBV12-3 or TRBV12-4 to TRBJ1-5, with D tentatively TRBD1 (6 bases). Trimming left V 6 bases short and J 3 bases short, with 15 bases between. The CDR3 length is 15 residues. CDR3 sequence reads: CASSPVGGLNQPQHF. The DNA for the CDR3 is TGTGCCAGCAGCCCAGTGGGGGGCCTCAATCAGCCCCAGCATTTT.

The rearrangement joins TRBV7-6 to TRBJ2-1; 7 bases are shared with TRBD2. V trimming: 6 bases; J trimming: 3 bases; junction bases outside the gene matches: 8. This CDR3 contains 15 residues. Germline V gene lookup returns CDR1 SGHVS and CDR2 FNYEAQ. The CDR3 region is CASSKLGGDYNEQFF. Here the CDR3 DNA reads TGTGCCAGCAGTAAGCTGGGAGGGGACTACAATGAGCAGTTCTTC. Supplemented by reference TRBV7-6 and TRBJ2-1, the full variable domain reads GAGVSQSPRYKVTKRGQDVALRCDPISGHVSLYWYRQALGQGPEFLTYFNYEAQQDKSGLPNDRFSAERPEGSISTLTIQRTEQRDSAMYRCASSKLGGDYNEQFFGPGTRLTVL.

A few counts support this clonotype. The chain combines TRBV6-4 with TRBJ1-2; D is undetermined. This CDR3 contains 11 residues. CDR1 and CDR2 (germline): MRHNA, SNTAGT. V was pared by 2 bases and J by 10 bases, with 8 bases between. The CDR3 spells CASSDGPHYTF. The CDR3 DNA reads as TGTGCCAGCAGTGACGGTCCGCACTACACCTTC.

This clonotype has a count of ten or more. The gene calls are TRBV5-1 and TRBJ2-5; 7 bases match TRBD1. Per the germline V gene, CDR1 is SGHRS and CDR2 is YFSETQ. The CDR3 sequence is 14 residues long. The V and J ends lost 2 bases and 2 bases, in that order; junction bases with no gene match: 3. This CDR3 reads CASSLGDRQETQYF. Here the CDR3 DNA reads TGCGCCAGCAGCTTAGGGGACAGACAAGAGACCCAGTACTTC.

The gene calls are TRBV29-1 and TRBJ2-5; 11 bases map to TRBD2. Germline V gene lookup returns CDR1 SQVTM and CDR2 ANQGSEA. This CDR3 comprises 13 residues. V lost 6 bases, J lost 3 bases, and 3 bases stayed unmatched. The CDR3 reads CSVVAGGKETQYF. CDR3 in DNA: TGCAGCGTAGTAGCGGGAGGGAAAGAGACCCAGTACTTC.

This clonotype has just a few counts. V and J are TRBV4-2 and TRBJ2-1; D perhaps matches TRBD2 (5 bases). With 4 bases removed from V and 2 bases from J, the gap between germline ends came to 15 bases. The CDR3 contains 16 residues. In germline, CDR1 is LGHNA, CDR2 YNFKEQ. The chain's CDR3 is CASSPGKGTTYNEQFF. In DNA, the CDR3 is TGTGCCAGCAGCCCCGGGAAGGGAACTACCTACAATGAGCAGTTCTTC.

The gene calls are TRBV9 and TRBJ2-3; 10 nucleotides align to TRBD2. V lost 3 bases to trimming and J lost 14 bases; unmatched junction nucleotides: 6. In germline, CDR1 is SGDLS, CDR2 YYNGEE. CDR3 length: 12 residues. CDR3 nucleotide sequence: TGTGCCAGCAGCGCAGCGGGAGGGGGGGCGTATTTT. Amino acid sequence: CASSAAGGGAYF.

This chain joins TRBV5-4 and TRBJ1-1, with D uncertain. V gave up 4 bases and J gave up 4 bases, with 8 bases separating them. The CDR3 sequence is 12 residues long. Germline CDR1 SGHNT, CDR2 YYREEE (reference sequence). CDR3 sequence: CASSTPVTEAFF. DNA of the CDR3: TGTGCCAGCAGCACCCCAGTCACTGAAGCTTTCTTT.

The table lists this clonotype with a few counts. The chain uses TRBV20-1 and TRBJ2-5; D may correspond to TRBD1 or TRBD2 (5 bases each). CDR1 DFQATT and CDR2 SNEGSKA come from the germline V gene (reference sequence). The CDR3 loop spans 14 amino acids. V dropped 2 bases and J dropped 6 bases, with 16 bases sitting between them. The CDR3 spells CSARTLGTAKTQYF. The CDR3 DNA follows: TGCAGTGCTAGAACCCTAGGGACCGCCAAGACCCAGTACTTC.

The sample holds a few counts of this clonotype. The rearrangement links TRBV29-1 to TRBJ2-5; D gene uncertain. The CDR3 loop spans 11 amino acids. Trimming left V 3 bases short and J 5 bases short, with 7 bases between. Germline lookup yields CDR1 SQVTM and CDR2 ANQGSEA. The CDR3 bases are TGCAGCGTTGAGTCTGCGGAGACCCAGTACTTC. This encodes CSVESAETQYF. Combining the CDR3 with reference TRBV29-1 and TRBJ2-5 gives the whole variable domain SAVISQKPSRDICQRGTSLTIQCQVDSQVTMMFWYRQQPGQSLTLIATANQGSEATYESGFVIDKFPISRPNLTFSTLTVSNMSPEDSSIYLCSVESAETQYFGPGTRLLVL.

V usage is TRBV29-1 and J usage is TRBJ2-2; D not resolved. CDR1 and CDR2 from the germline V gene are SQVTM and ANQGSEA. This CDR3 contains 12 residues. The ends were cut back, 5 bases at V and 5 bases at J, with 9 bases in the middle. The CDR3 DNA is TGCAGCGTTACGATGGGGACCGGGGAGCTGTTTTTT. Protein product: CSVTMGTGELFF.

The sample holds one count of this clonotype. The chain uses TRBV20-1 and TRBJ2-2; TRBD1 aligns across 9 bases. The CDR3 has 17 residues. Germline CDR1 and CDR2: DFQATT and SNEGSKA (reference sequence). The DNA for the CDR3 is TGCTGCGCTAGAGATGTTGCACAGGGGGCCGACACCGGGGAGCTGTTTTTT. Residues: CCARDVAQGADTGELFF.

The J gene is TRBJ2-5, the V gene TRBV4-2; TRBD2 is a possible D gene (7 bases). The CDR3 is made up of 14 amino acids. V was shortened by 6 bases and J by 1 base, with 12 bases between the two germline ends. CDR1 is LGHNA and CDR2 is YNFKEQ in the germline V gene. CDR3 nucleotide sequence: TGTGCCAGCAGTAGGGGGGGGTCCCAAGAGACCCAGTACTTC. This encodes CASSRGGSQETQYF.

The chain is built from TRBV2 and TRBJ2-3; 11 bases align to TRBD2. The CDR3 consists of 16 residues. Trimming at V came to 8 bases and at J to 0 bases, leaving 7 bases not matched to a gene. Germline CDR1 SNHLY, CDR2 FYNNEI. DNA for the CDR3: TGTGCCAGCGCGACTAGCGGGATGTTCAGCACAGATACGCAGTATTTT. Encoded protein: CASATSGMFSTDTQYF. Looking up the rest from reference TRBV2 and TRBJ2-3 gives the full variable domain: EPEVTQTPSHQVTQMGQEVILRCVPISNHLYFYWYRQILGQKVEFLVSFYNNEISEKSEIFDDQFSVERPDGSNFTLKIRSTKLEDSAMYFCASATSGMFSTDTQYFGPGTRLTVL.

With regard to this clonotype: Since a much larger clone is just one base distant, this may be a read error. The chain links TRBV6-2 or TRBV6-3 to TRBJ2-6, with 7 bases that match TRBD1. Germline CDR1 MNHEY, CDR2 SVGEGT. The CDR3 length is 14 residues. The V and J ends lost 8 bases and 0 bases, in that order; junction bases with no gene match: 1. This CDR3 reads CASWDSSGANVLTF. The DNA for the CDR3 is TGTGCCAGCTGGGACAGCTCTGGGGCCAACGTCCTGACTTTC.

Only a few counts were recorded for this clonotype. The gene calls are TRBV20-1 and TRBJ1-5; 7 nucleotides match TRBD1. The CDR3 has 14 amino acids. V was clipped by 1 base and J by 4 bases; unmatched bases: 4. From germline, CDR1 is DFQATT and CDR2 SNEGSKA (reference sequence). CDR3 sequence: CSARGGTVNQPQHF. CDR3 bases: TGCAGTGCTAGAGGGGGGACAGTGAATCAGCCCCAGCATTTT.

The CDR3: CASSPPVGEGTEAFF. For the CDR3, the DNA is TGTGCCAGCAGTCCCCCGGTGGGGGAGGGAACTGAAGCTTTCTTT. The V call is TRBV28, the J call TRBJ1-1; maybe TRBD1 (5 bases). The CDR3 contains 15 residues. The germline CDR1 and CDR2 sequences are MDHEN and SYDVKM. Trimming pared 5 bases from V and 5 bases from J, leaving 18 bases between.

The DNA of the CDR3 is TGTGCCAGCAGTTACTCGGGACAGGCTTTCTACGAGCAGTACTTC. It encodes CASSYSGQAFYEQYF. This chain connects TRBV6-5 to TRBJ2-7, with 8 bases fitting TRBD1. The CDR3 sequence is 15 residues long. The ends lost 0 bases at V and 3 bases at J; junction bases unmatched: 4. Germline V gene lookup returns CDR1 MNHEY and CDR2 SVGAGI.

This clonotype appeared once. The rearrangement links TRBV30 to TRBJ2-7, with D possibly being TRBD1 or TRBD2 (6 bases each). V dropped 2 bases and J dropped 6 bases, with 14 bases sitting between them. This CDR3 is 13 amino acids long. Germline V lookup: CDR1 GTSNPN, CDR2 SVGIG (reference sequence). The CDR3 reads CAWSRGGGFEQYF. CDR3 in DNA: TGTGCCTGGAGTCGAGGGGGAGGTTTCGAGCAGTACTTC.

At least ten counts were recorded for this clonotype. The genes are TRBV5-1 and TRBJ1-1; D is perhaps TRBD1 (5 bases). Germline V gene sequence: CDR1 SGHRS, CDR2 YFSETQ. Deletions cut 6 bases from V and 1 base from J, with 13 bases between. CDR3 length: 14 amino acids. The CDR3 reads CASTIRGENTEAFF. The CDR3 DNA reads as TGCGCCAGCACCATTCGGGGGGAGAACACTGAAGCTTTCTTT.

This sequence joins TRBV11-2 and TRBJ2-3; 11 nucleotides align to TRBD2. The CDR3 has 20 residues. V shed 0 bases, J shed 1 base, and the junction held 12 bases outside the gene matches. The germline V gene encodes CDR1 SGHAT and CDR2 FQNNGV. This CDR3 is CASSLDLFRRLAGRTDTQYF. DNA for the CDR3: TGTGCCAGCAGCTTAGATCTTTTCCGGAGACTAGCGGGGCGCACAGATACGCAGTATTTT. The full variable domain, completed using reference TRBV11-2 and TRBJ2-3, is EAGVAQSPRYKIIEKRQSVAFWCNPISGHATLYWYQQILGQGPKLLIQFQNNGVVDDSQLPKDRFSAERLKGVDSTLKIQPAKLEDSAVYLCASSLDLFRRLAGRTDTQYFGPGTRLTVL.

This rearrangement joins TRBV18 to TRBJ2-7; 11 nucleotides match TRBD1. The length of the CDR3 is 15 residues. The germline CDR1 and CDR2 sequences are KGHSH and LQKENI. The ends lost 5 bases at V and 4 bases at J; junction bases unmatched: 7. The CDR3 protein is CASSTGQGGLYEQYF. As DNA, the CDR3 is TGTGCCAGCTCAACGGGACAGGGGGGATTATACGAGCAGTACTTC.

At least ten counts were recorded for this clonotype. The chain carries TRBV12-3 or TRBV12-4 and TRBJ2-7, with 8 bases that match TRBD2. The CDR3 runs to 15 residues. V lost 7 bases, J lost 1 base, and 9 bases stayed unmatched. CDR3 in amino acids: CASTIIAGPSYEQYF. In nucleotides, the CDR3 is TGTGCCAGCACTATAATAGCGGGACCATCCTACGAGCAGTACTTC.

The sample holds many counts of this clonotype. For the CDR3, the DNA is TGCGCCAGCAGCCGGACAGGGGGGAATACTGAAGCTTTCTTT. It yields the protein CASSRTGGNTEAFF. The chain recombines TRBV5-1 with TRBJ1-1; 10 nucleotides align to TRBD1. V trimming: 4 bases; J trimming: 5 bases; junction bases outside the gene matches: 5. Looked up from germline, CDR1 is SGHRS and CDR2 is YFSETQ. CDR3 length: 14 amino acids. Looking up the rest from reference TRBV5-1 and TRBJ1-1 gives the full variable domain: KAGVTQTPRYLIKTRGQQVTLSCSPISGHRSVSWYQQTPGQGLQFLFEYFSETQRNKGNFPGRFSGRQFSNSRSEMNVSTLELGDSALYLCASSRTGGNTEAFFGQGTRLTVV.

At least ten counts were recorded for this clonotype. The rearrangement joins TRBV2 to TRBJ2-1, with D perhaps TRBD2 (6 bases). Deletions cut 4 bases from V and 4 bases from J, with 11 bases between. The CDR3 covers 14 residues. In germline, CDR1 is SNHLY, CDR2 FYNNEI. The CDR3 here is CASSVSSEYNEQFF. The DNA for the CDR3 is TGTGCCAGCAGTGTTTCTAGCGAGTACAATGAGCAGTTCTTC.